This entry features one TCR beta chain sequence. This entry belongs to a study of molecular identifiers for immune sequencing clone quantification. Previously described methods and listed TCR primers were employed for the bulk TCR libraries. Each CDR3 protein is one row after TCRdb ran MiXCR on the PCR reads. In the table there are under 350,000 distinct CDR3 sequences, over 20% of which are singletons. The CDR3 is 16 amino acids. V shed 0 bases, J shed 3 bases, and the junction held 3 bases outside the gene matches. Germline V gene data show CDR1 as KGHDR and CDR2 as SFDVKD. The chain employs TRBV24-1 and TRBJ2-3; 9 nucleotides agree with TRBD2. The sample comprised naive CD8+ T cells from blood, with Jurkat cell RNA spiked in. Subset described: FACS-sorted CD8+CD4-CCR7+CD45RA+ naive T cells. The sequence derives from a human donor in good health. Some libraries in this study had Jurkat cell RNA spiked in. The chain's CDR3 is CATSDLSSGKTDTQYF. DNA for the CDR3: TGTGCCACCAGTGATTTGTCTAGCGGGAAGACAGATACGCAGTATTTT.